Sequencing of this TCR beta chain was carried out in a study of T cell responses to AZD1222 COVID-19 vaccine (dated by TCRdb to the early 2020s). Looking at the study overall: TCR sequencing covered 230 to 250 trial participants: nearly 210 given two doses of AZD1222 and around 26 given two doses of MenACWY control vaccine. Trial participants were enrolled by age into subgroups of 18-55, 56-69 and 70-plus years, and roughly 150, 30 and 60 TCR-sequenced participants, respectively, were included in these subgroups.

The CDR3 regions of human TCRbeta chains were analyzed by immunosequencing. In the original analysis: Repertoire TCRs were checked for matches against a reference library of SARS-CoV-2-specific TCRs that had been generated using the MIRA antigen-specificity platform. Breadth was defined as the fraction of unique TCRs that were SARS-CoV-2-associated. Depth was defined as the fraction of total T cells that were SARS-CoV-2-associated. Using the MIRA data, each spike-specific TCR was assigned both to the spike region to which the TCR was reactive and to a CD4 or CD8 class. Log10-transformed breadth and depth values were compared by one-way ANOVA with Sidak's multiple comparisons tests. As stored in TCRdb, this immuneACCESS dataset retains in-frame rearrangements with V and J assigned. A fraction of the clones does not appear; measured against another copy, unresolved V genes explain less than half of the discrepancy, and the remainder lacks a known reason. The V and J calls and the clone size are those of that table, but D and trimming were determined from the DNA. For this sample there are 180,000 or so clones; just under 90% appear just once. Of the sample, around 4.5% is held by the ten largest clones.

According to the study, the label for this sample's time point signals: about 28 days (+/-7) after the second vaccine dose. In the paper's terms, the treatment or condition label means: meningococcal conjugate vaccine given as trial control. Vaccinee samples were obtained from the UK trials COV001 and COV002, which included a single-blind randomized controlled phase 2/3 trial of AZD1222 (ChAdOx1 nCoV-19) in healthy adults. For TCRbeta chain sequencing, PBMC samples from trial participants were taken at day 0 and at day 28 after the second dose. General study outcomes and caveats: Because no samples from the day 14 peak response were available, repertoires could be characterized only after the peak T cell response. A significant rise in spike-specific TCR breadth and depth was observed after two AZD1222 doses relative to day 0 and relative to MenACWY recipients. The 56-69-year group was small, and its depth increase did not reach significance, likely because of low power. Reportedly, almost half of the unique spike-specific TCRs recognized epitopes lying outside the regions that are mutated in the B.1.351 and B.1.1.7 variants. Conclusions about previously exposed vaccinees were limited because only six AZD1222 recipients were SARS-CoV-2 seropositive at baseline. CD4 TCRs associated with the vaccine covered the entire spike protein, and the dominant responses were in regions 160-218 and 743-854. Participants were mostly white British and included more females than males, and it was suggested by the authors that clonal diversity may have been underestimated.

This clone appeared a few times. Its cognate antigen has yet to be identified. There are no base qualities to consult, and no much larger clone falls within one base. Here the sequenced sample was peripheral blood, taken 28 days after the second dose of the MenACWY control vaccine. This receptor was identified in an adult who received the MenACWY meningococcal vaccine as a control.

The bases are TGTGCCAGCATTGGTAGCGGGACCTACAATGAGCAGTTCTTC. It translates to CASIGSGTYNEQFF. The chain is encoded by TRBV28 joined to TRBJ2-1; TRBD2 matches 8 bases in the middle. V has 7 bases trimmed and J has 2 bases trimmed; junction bases matching no gene number 4. The CDR3 covers 14 residues, taking in both the cysteine and the phenylalanine. CDR3 DNA only is kept here, 42 bases in frame from base 1. As encoded in the germline V gene, CDR1 is MDHEN while CDR2 is SYDVKM.